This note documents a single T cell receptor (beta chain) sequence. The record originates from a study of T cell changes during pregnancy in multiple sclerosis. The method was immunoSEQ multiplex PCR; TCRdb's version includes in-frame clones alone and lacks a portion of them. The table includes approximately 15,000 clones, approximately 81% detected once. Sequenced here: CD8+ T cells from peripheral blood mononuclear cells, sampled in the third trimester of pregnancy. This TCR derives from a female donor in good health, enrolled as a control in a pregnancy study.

The CDR3 spells CASSPTGTGGWWEKLFF. In nucleotides, the CDR3 is TGTGCCAGCAGTCCAACCGGGACAGGGGGCTGGTGGGAAAAACTGTTTTTT. This chain joins TRBV28 and TRBJ1-4; 12 bases are shared with TRBD1. The CDR3 is made up of 17 amino acids. J lost 8 bases, V lost 5 bases, and 12 bases had no gene match. In germline, CDR1 is MDHEN, CDR2 SYDVKM.